The T cell receptor beta chain described here comes from a study of identical twins. CDR1 MNHEY and CDR2 SVGEGT come from the germline V gene. Trimming left V 6 bases short and J 1 base short, with 12 bases between. The CDR3 has 15 amino acids. Unique molecular identifiers were present on the cDNA, and a universal primer site came from template switching. TCRdb redid the calling of the 5' RACE reads with MiXCR, one entry per CDR3 protein. The table lists about 700,000 distinct CDR3 sequences, under 9% of them singletons. Findings and caveats of the study: The authors noted that invariant MAIT and iNKT cells could partly confound zero-insertion analyses.

Points on this clonotype: As yet, its antigen is unknown.

The data also belong to a second study, concerning yellow fever vaccine responses in identical twins. That study adds: Reportedly, the T cell response mounted by twins to vaccine seemed partly convergent, partly personalized.

Material for sequencing was PBMCs. The source of this sequence is a woman between 18 and 29 years old in good health. The chain combines TRBV6-2 or TRBV6-3 with TRBJ2-2, with D unresolved. The CDR3 coding sequence is TGTGCCAGCAGCAAATACGCTGTGAACACCGGGGAGCTGTTTTTT. Its protein is CASSKYAVNTGELFF.